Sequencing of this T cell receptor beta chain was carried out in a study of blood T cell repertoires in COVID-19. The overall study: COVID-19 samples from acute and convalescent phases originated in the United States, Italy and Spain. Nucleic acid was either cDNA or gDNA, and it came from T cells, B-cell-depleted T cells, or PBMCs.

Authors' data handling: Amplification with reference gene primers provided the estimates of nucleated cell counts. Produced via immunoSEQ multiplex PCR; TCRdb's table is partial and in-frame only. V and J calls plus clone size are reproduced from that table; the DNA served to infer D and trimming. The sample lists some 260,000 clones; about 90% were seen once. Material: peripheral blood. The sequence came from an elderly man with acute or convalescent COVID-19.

The chain's CDR3 is CASSLERRDRRNSPLHF. CDR3 nucleotide sequence: TGTGCCAGCAGCTTAGAGCGACGGGACAGGCGTAATTCACCCCTCCACTTT. The chain has TRBV7-2 and TRBJ1-6; TRBD1 agrees at 8 bases. The CDR3 runs to 17 residues. Trimming removed 1 base from V and 6 bases from J; junction bases left unmatched: 8. CDR1 and CDR2 from the germline V gene are SGHTA and FQGNSA.